This T cell receptor (beta chain) was obtained from a study of blood T cells in healthy people across ages. On the study more broadly: Capture by template switching was about one barcoded beta molecule per two T cells.

Notes on this clonotype: Its antigen is undetermined.

PCR was performed a second time for about 6 to 12 cycles using a sample-barcoded 5' primer and a J-beta primer mix. Each of the cDNA molecules was tagged by a template-switch adaptor with 12 random nucleotides. All samples gave at least 2.5 million CDR3-containing paired-end reads. Via MiXCR, TCRdb re-called the 5' RACE reads, giving one row per CDR3 protein. The table shows roughly 930,000 distinct CDR3 sequences, with roughly 50% occurring only once. Study-wide results and caveats: Comparison with aged donors showed that long-lived donors had more naive CD4+ cells and higher diversity.

Germline CDR1 is SNHLY and CDR2 is FYNNEI. This CDR3 spans 12 amino acids. Trimming took off 9 bases at V and 1 base at J, with 8 bases between the two ends. Material: blood. The TCR was taken from a man aged 25 to 45 in good health. The chain links TRBV2 to TRBJ2-3; perhaps TRBD1 as D (6 bases). CDR3 in amino acids: CASAGGTDTQYF. CDR3 DNA: TGTGCCAGTGCAGGGGGCACAGATACGCAGTATTTT.